This T cell receptor (beta chain) was sequenced during a study of cytomegalovirus exposure and HLA in healthy donors. Study-level results: Among TCR beta chains of equal frequency, HLA-associated ones were more clonally expanded in a later analysis.

Regarding donors, all were healthy bone marrow donors. PCR amplification relied on 60 Vbeta primers (plus 13 Jbeta primers). This table comes from immunoSEQ multiplex PCR, and its TCRdb copy is limited to in-frame clones, with some not included. This sample carries roughly 110,000 clones, 77% of them seen once, and the ten largest clones take roughly 9.8%. This clone was seen only a few times. The target antigen is unknown. The receptor was isolated from a man in his forties or fifties in good health and CMV-seropositive. The sequenced sample was PBMCs.

CDR3 nucleotides: TGTGCCAGCAGCTTAGGAATATCGGGGGGGCGCGGGATAGGGGAGCAGTACTTC. This encodes CASSLGISGGRGIGEQYF. This rearrangement joins TRBV7-2 to TRBJ2-7; 8 bases are a match to TRBD2. Germline loops: CDR1 SGHTA, CDR2 FQGNSA. J lost 7 bases, V lost 1 base, and 18 bases had no gene match. The CDR3 loop spans 18 amino acids. The full variable domain, its missing parts supplied by reference TRBV7-2 and TRBJ2-7, is GAGVSQSPSNKVTEKGKDVELRCDPISGHTALYWYRQSLGQGLEFLIYFQGNSAPDKSGLPSDRFSAERTGGSVSTLTIQRTQQEDSAVYLCASSLGISGGRGIGEQYFGPGTRLTVT.